The 27 T cell receptor beta chains given below trace back to one sample, sequenced in a study of blood T cell repertoires in COVID-19. Only in-frame clones appear in the TCRdb table, and some are missing; sequencing was by immunoSEQ multiplex PCR. Of about 480,000 clones listed, nearly 90% are singletons. Material: PBMCs or T cells enriched from blood (not recorded which). These receptors all come from a woman between 18 and 29 years old with acute COVID-19.

The chain couples TRBV5-1 to TRBJ2-5, with no clear D. The germline V gene encodes CDR1 SGHRS and CDR2 YFSETQ. V lost 5 bases and J 2 bases, leaving 13 bases between the germline ends. This CDR3 has 14 amino acids. The CDR3, as DNA: TGCGCCAGCAGGGGTGGGCGCGAACAAGAGACCCAGTACTTC. Protein: CASRGGREQETQYF.

V usage is TRBV5-1 and J usage is TRBJ1-2, with D possibly TRBD1 on 6 matching bases. Per germline, CDR1 SGHRS and CDR2 YFSETQ. Trimming cost V 3 bases and J 1 base, with 10 bases left between them. This CDR3 region has 14 residues. CDR3: CASSSTGNNYGYTF. CDR3 bases: TGCGCCAGCAGCTCGACAGGAAATAACTATGGCTACACCTTC. Based on the CDR3 plus reference TRBV5-1 and TRBJ1-2, the full variable domain is KAGVTQTPRYLIKTRGQQVTLSCSPISGHRSVSWYQQTPGQGLQFLFEYFSETQRNKGNFPGRFSGRQFSNSRSEMNVSTLELGDSALYLCASSSTGNNYGYTFGSGTRLTVV.

The chain joins TRBV30 to TRBJ2-7; 7 nucleotides line up with TRBD1. The CDR3 loop spans 13 amino acids. Germline loops: CDR1 GTSNPN, CDR2 SVGIG (reference sequence). V trimming: 4 bases; J trimming: 2 bases; junction bases outside the gene matches: 5. In nucleotides, the CDR3 is TGTGCCTGGACCCCGGGACAGACCTACGAGCAGTACTTC. Translating gives CAWTPGQTYEQYF.

The CDR3 is CASSRDRSPYTF. CDR3 nucleotide sequence: TGTGCCAGCAGTCGGGACAGGAGTCCCTACACCTTC. V and J are TRBV12-3 or TRBV12-4 and TRBJ1-2; TRBD1 matches at 8 bases. CDR3 size: 12 residues. V was pared by 5 bases and J by 10 bases, with 6 bases of the junction left unmatched.

The gene calls are TRBV7-9 and TRBJ2-5; TRBD1 agrees at 10 bases. This CDR3 spans 14 amino acids. The trim removed 5 bases at V and 5 bases at J, leaving 5 bases unmatched. Germline CDR1 and CDR2: SEHNR and FQNEAQ (reference sequence). The CDR3 region has the DNA TGTGCCAGCAGCGAGACAGGGGGCAGGGAGACCCAGTACTTC. Its protein is CASSETGGRETQYF.

V is TRBV27 and J is TRBJ2-7; TRBD2 aligns across 14 bases. The germline CDR1 and CDR2 sequences are MNHEY and SMNVEV (reference sequence). The CDR3 has 17 residues. After removal of 5 bases from V and 5 bases from J, the junction contained 11 bases not matched to a gene. In DNA form, the CDR3 reads TGTGCCAGCAGTATCTCCGGGACTAGCGGGAGTGTCGACGAGCAGTACTTC. Its protein is CASSISGTSGSVDEQYF.

This sequence joins TRBV30 and TRBJ2-3; TRBD1 matches 9 bases. CDR1 GTSNPN and CDR2 SVGIG come from the germline V gene (reference sequence). J gave up 10 bases and V 1 base, and 6 bases lay outside the gene matches. The CDR3 has 13 residues. Written as DNA, the CDR3 is TGTGCCTGGAGTGCAGACCGGGACAGGGCGCAGTATTTT. This sequence encodes CAWSADRDRAQYF.

The genes are TRBV6-1 and TRBJ1-2, with D perhaps TRBD1 (5 bases). V was shortened by 1 base and J by 0 bases, with 9 bases between the two germline ends. Germline V gives CDR1 MNHNS, CDR2 SASEGT. The CDR3 sequence is 15 residues long. CDR3 region: CASSEGGTANYGYTF. The DNA of the CDR3 is TGTGCCAGCAGTGAAGGGGGCACGGCTAACTATGGCTACACCTTC.

The CDR3 region has the DNA TGCGCCAGCAGCTTGGACGGACAGGGTGAAGCTTTCTTT. The encoded protein is CASSLDGQGEAFF. This rearrangement joins TRBV5-1 to TRBJ1-1; 8 bases agree with TRBD1. The CDR3 extends over 13 amino acids. The germline gives CDR1 SGHRS, CDR2 YFSETQ. The junction had 2 bases not matched to a gene; V was cut back by 0 bases and J by 7 bases.

The V call is TRBV28, the J call TRBJ2-1; tentatively, D is TRBD2 (5 bases). Germline values: CDR1 MDHEN, CDR2 SYDVKM. Trimming took off 7 bases at V and 7 bases at J, with 14 bases between the two ends. The CDR3 extends over 13 amino acids. This chain's CDR3 is CASTVEGKNEQFF. CDR3 bases: TGTGCCAGCACGGTTGAGGGAAAAAATGAGCAGTTCTTC.

This chain uses TRBV18 with TRBJ1-1; D may be TRBD1 (5 bases). V lost 0 bases to trimming and J lost 7 bases, with 15 bases between them. Per the germline V gene, CDR1 is KGHSH and CDR2 is LQKENI. The CDR3 loop spans 15 amino acids. The CDR3 DNA follows: TGTGCCAGCTCACCACCGACCGGCAGGGTTGATGAAGCTTTCTTT. As protein: CASSPPTGRVDEAFF.

This rearrangement joins TRBV7-2 to TRBJ2-4; 8 nucleotides align to TRBD2. This CDR3 contains 14 residues. After removal of 1 base from V and 16 bases from J, the junction contained 12 bases not matched to a gene. Germline V lookup: CDR1 SGHTA, CDR2 FQGNSA. CDR3 protein: CASSLDVGWGLVYF. The CDR3 DNA reads as TGTGCCAGCAGCTTAGACGTGGGTTGGGGACTAGTATACTTC.

V usage is TRBV7-3 and J usage is TRBJ2-2; TRBD1 aligns across 10 bases. CDR1 is SGHTA and CDR2 is FQGTGA in the germline V gene. The CDR3 loop spans 18 amino acids. After removal of 1 base from V and 4 bases from J, the junction contained 9 bases not matched to a gene. CDR3 loop: CASSLREVGTGATGELFF. In DNA, the CDR3 is TGTGCCAGCAGCTTAAGAGAGGTGGGGACAGGGGCCACCGGGGAGCTGTTTTTT. Filled out from reference TRBV7-3 and TRBJ2-2, the complete variable domain reads GAGVSQTPSNKVTEKGKYVELRCDPISGHTALYWYRQSLGQGPEFLIYFQGTGAADDSGLPNDRFFAVRPEGSVSTLKIQRTERGDSAVYLCASSLREVGTGATGELFFGEGSRLTVL.

The chain combines TRBV15 with TRBJ1-5, with 8 nucleotides matching TRBD1. Trimming cost V 2 bases and J 7 bases; bases outside gene matches: 19. This CDR3 region has 19 residues. Germline V gene sequence: CDR1 LNHNV, CDR2 YYDKDF (reference sequence). This CDR3 reads CATSRPILRTGKVGQPQHF. DNA of the CDR3: TGTGCCACCAGCAGACCCATTCTAAGGACAGGGAAGGTAGGACAGCCCCAGCATTTT.

This clone came up a few times. V and J are TRBV28 and TRBJ1-1, with a weak D call TRBD1 (5 bases). V was pared by 2 bases and J by 1 base, with 14 bases between. The CDR3 is 16 amino acids. Germline V gives CDR1 MDHEN, CDR2 SYDVKM. This chain's CDR3 is CASSLPDSFGNTEAFF. The CDR3 nucleotides are TGTGCCAGCAGTTTACCCGACAGTTTTGGGAACACTGAAGCTTTCTTT.

This chain connects TRBV19 to TRBJ1-5, with a weak D call TRBD1 (6 bases). Germline lookup yields CDR1 LNHDA and CDR2 SQIVND (reference sequence). The CDR3 extends over 15 amino acids. The V end was cut by 4 bases, the J end by 5 bases, with 15 bases between. The CDR3, as DNA: TGTGCCAGTAGTAGTCCCTCAGGGGTTTATCAGCCCCAGCATTTT. Protein sequence: CASSSPSGVYQPQHF.

In DNA, the CDR3 is TGTGCCAGCAGTTTAGACAGAGCCTACGAGCAGTACTTC. This gives the protein CASSLDRAYEQYF. The V call is TRBV12-3 or TRBV12-4, the J call TRBJ2-7, with no clear D. Trimming took 1 base from V and 2 from J, leaving 6 bases between them. CDR3 length: 13 amino acids.

The chain links TRBV18 to TRBJ2-3; a possible D gene is TRBD2 (5 bases). Germline assignment: CDR1 KGHSH and CDR2 LQKENI. The CDR3 runs 15 residues. Trimming removed 3 bases at V and 0 bases at J, with 10 bases between. In DNA, the CDR3 is TGTGCCAGCTCACCTCTCGAGGGTAGCACAGATACGCAGTATTTT. This sequence encodes CASSPLEGSTDTQYF.

This CDR3 is CASNQGGLATNEKLFF. As DNA, the CDR3 is TGTGCCAGCAACCAGGGGGGACTTGCAACTAATGAAAAACTGTTTTTT. V is TRBV9 and J is TRBJ1-4; 7 positions match TRBD1. The CDR3 runs 16 residues. Germline assignment: CDR1 SGDLS and CDR2 YYNGEE. The V gene end was trimmed by 6 bases and the J gene end by 0 bases; junction bases not matched to a gene: 8.

The chain is built from TRBV6-5 and TRBJ1-1; D not certain. The germline V and J ends were trimmed by 6 bases and 4 bases, with 9 bases remaining between them. The germline gives CDR1 MNHEY, CDR2 SVGAGI. CDR3 length: 12 residues. For the CDR3, the DNA is TGTGCCAGCAGGGGCGGAGGCACTGAAGCTTTCTTT. This gives the protein CASRGGGTEAFF.

The J gene is TRBJ1-2, the V gene TRBV30; 7 bases align to TRBD1. V was pared by 0 bases and J by 5 bases, with 3 bases of the junction left unmatched. CDR3 size: 13 residues. Germline CDR1 reads GTSNPN; CDR2 reads SVGIG (reference sequence). The DNA for the CDR3 is TGTGCCTGGAGTGTAGGGGGCGGGTATGGCTACACCTTC. Its protein product is CAWSVGGGYGYTF.

The chain employs TRBV9 and TRBJ2-3, with D perhaps TRBD2 (6 bases). V lost 3 bases, J lost 1 base, and 12 bases lay in between. The CDR3 covers 15 residues. CDR1 SGDLS and CDR2 YYNGEE come from the germline V gene. Here the CDR3 reads CASSADYRGTDTQYF. CDR3 coding DNA: TGTGCCAGCAGCGCGGACTACCGGGGCACAGATACGCAGTATTTT.

This clone was recorded once. The chain uses TRBV25-1 and TRBJ1-5, with TRBD1 identical over 8 bases. The germline CDR1 and CDR2 sequences are MGHDK and SYGVNS. This CDR3 has 12 amino acids. After removal of 6 bases from V and 6 bases from J, the junction contained 1 base not matched to a gene. The CDR3 nucleotides read TGTGCCAGCAGGCAGGGGGCTCAGCCCCAGCATTTT. Amino acids: CASRQGAQPQHF.

V is TRBV9 and J is TRBJ1-1; 9 positions agree with TRBD1. The CDR3 contains 14 residues. In germline, CDR1 is SGDLS, CDR2 YYNGEE. V was pared by 4 bases and J by 4 bases, with 5 bases of the junction left unmatched. The CDR3 here is CASSPRQGVTEAFF. DNA of the CDR3: TGTGCCAGCAGCCCCAGACAGGGGGTCACTGAAGCTTTCTTT.

The V and J genes are TRBV6-1 and TRBJ1-2, with TRBD1 matching over 10 bases. This CDR3 is 13 amino acids long. Germline V gene lookup returns CDR1 MNHNS and CDR2 SASEGT. The V segment lost 6 bases and the J segment 8 bases; nucleotides outside the gene matches: 6. CDR3 DNA: TGTGCCAGCAGCCTCGGGACAGGGGTAGGCTACACCTTC. Translation gives CASSLGTGVGYTF.

The rearrangement uses TRBV5-1 and TRBJ2-1, with D possibly matching TRBD1 (6 bases). The CDR3 is 14 residues long. CDR1 is SGHRS, CDR2 YFSETQ, per germline. V dropped 0 bases and J dropped 6 bases, with 10 bases sitting between them. CDR3 DNA: TGCGCCAGCAGCTTGGGGGGGCGGAGCAATGAGCAGTTCTTC. Its protein product is CASSLGGRSNEQFF.

The chain employs TRBV28 and TRBJ2-7, with 8 nucleotides matching TRBD1. CDR1 is MDHEN, CDR2 SYDVKM, per germline. V trimming: 6 bases; J trimming: 4 bases; junction bases outside the gene matches: 11. This CDR3 is 15 amino acids long. This CDR3 reads CASSQRDRPSYEQYF. DNA of the CDR3: TGTGCCAGCAGCCAAAGGGACAGGCCTTCGTACGAGCAGTACTTC.